Presented here are 25 T cell receptor beta chains from one specimen sequenced in a study of vaccination and CD4 T cells after COVID-19. The Oncomine TCR Beta short-read assay was applied to DNA of cultured CD4+ T cells. TCRdb analysed the PCR reads with MiXCR anew, one entry per CDR3 protein. The data contain 9,500 to 15,000 distinct CDR3 sequences, 75% of them singletons. Their antigens remain unidentified. Treatment reported: roughly ten-day PBMC culture with coronavirus spike peptide pools or control peptides (ViraFEST assay). The source material was CD4+ T cells from blood, cultured in vitro. These receptors were collected from a human donor who had recovered from COVID-19.

The chain has TRBV27 and TRBJ1-4; tentative D call: TRBD1 (5 bases). Trimming stripped 3 bases from V and 3 bases from J, with 8 bases between. Germline values: CDR1 MNHEY, CDR2 SMNVEV (reference sequence). The CDR3 runs to 14 residues. The CDR3, as DNA: TGTGCCAGCAGTTTTCGGGGGGCTAATGAAAAACTGTTTTTT. Translated, it gives CASSFRGANEKLFF.

The chain recombines TRBV21-1 with TRBJ1-1; the DNA was not used to check the table's D call, TRBD1. TRBV21-1 is reported as a pseudogene. This CDR3 contains 15 residues. As DNA, the CDR3 is TGTGCCAGCAGCAACAGGGACAGGGTGGACACTGAAGCTTTCTTT. It codes for CASSNRDRVDTEAFF.

The V and J genes are TRBV7-2 and TRBJ2-5; 7 bases align to TRBD2. CDR1 is SGHTA and CDR2 is FQGNSA in the germline V gene. V shed 3 bases, J shed 4 bases, and the junction held 8 bases outside the gene matches. The CDR3 consists of 15 residues. Here the CDR3 reads CASSFGLVGRETQYF. The CDR3 coding sequence is TGTGCCAGCAGCTTCGGACTAGTGGGGCGAGAGACCCAGTACTTC.

The V call is TRBV27, the J call TRBJ2-5, with TRBD2 as a possible D gene (5 bases). The CDR3 is made up of 12 amino acids. Germline V gives CDR1 MNHEY, CDR2 SMNVEV (reference sequence). Between the trimmed V and J ends, which lost 4 bases and 5 bases, there was a span of 8 bases. The CDR3 coding sequence is TGTGCCAGCAGTTCCCGAGGGGAGACCCAGTACTTC. Residues: CASSSRGETQYF.

As DNA, the CDR3 is TGTGCCACCAGTGACGTAACAGGGGGATACACCGGGGAGCTGTTTTTT. Translated, it gives CATSDVTGGYTGELFF. The chain recombines TRBV24-1 with TRBJ2-2; 8 bases are a match to TRBD1. This CDR3 is 16 amino acids long. With 4 bases clipped from V and 3 bases from J, the junction kept 6 bases outside the gene matches. Germline-derived CDR1 and CDR2 are KGHDR and SFDVKD.

In its sample, this clonotype was seen once. The chain combines TRBV28 with TRBJ1-5; 7 nucleotides agree with TRBD1. Germline trimming cut 2 bases from V and 4 bases from J; bases unmatched to any gene: 8. Germline CDR1 MDHEN, CDR2 SYDVKM. The CDR3 runs to 16 residues. The CDR3 is CASSLVWGRGNQPQHF. The CDR3 DNA sequence: TGTGCCAGCAGTTTAGTCTGGGGCAGGGGGAATCAGCCCCAGCATTTT.

This chain links TRBV20-1 with TRBJ1-2; D call uncertain. Trimming took off 5 bases at V and 8 bases at J, with 15 bases between the two ends. The CDR3 sequence is 12 residues long. The germline V gene encodes CDR1 DFQATT and CDR2 SNEGSKA (reference sequence). This CDR3 reads CSAALDTRGYTF. The CDR3 nucleotides are TGCAGTGCTGCCCTAGACACCAGGGGCTACACCTTC.

The chain is built from TRBV7-9 and TRBJ2-3, with 11 nucleotides matching TRBD2. J gave up 6 bases and V 6 bases, and 5 bases lay outside the gene matches. Germline V gene data show CDR1 as SEHNR and CDR2 as FQNEAQ (reference sequence). CDR3 length equals 14 residues. The CDR3 DNA sequence: TGTGCCAGCAGACTAGCGGGAGTTAGTGATACGCAGTATTTT. This encodes CASRLAGVSDTQYF.

The DNA of the CDR3 is TGTGCCAGCAGTCCCCAGGAATCCCAAGCTTTCTTT. This sequence encodes CASSPQESQAFF. This rearrangement joins TRBV28 to TRBJ1-1, with D hard to call. The CDR3 contains 12 residues. Trimming cost V 5 bases and J 9 bases, with 13 bases left between them. Per germline, CDR1 MDHEN and CDR2 SYDVKM.

This chain uses TRBV10-3 with TRBJ2-7; D is undetermined. The CDR3 has 13 residues. The germline CDR1 and CDR2 sequences are ENHRY and SYGVKD. The V and J ends lost 6 bases and 0 bases respectively, with 9 bases between them. This chain's CDR3 is CAIRVALSYEQYF. The CDR3 DNA reads as TGTGCCATCAGGGTCGCCCTCTCCTACGAGCAGTACTTC.

The chain joins TRBV2 to TRBJ2-2; no firm D call. Germline V lookup: CDR1 SNHLY, CDR2 FYNNEI. This CDR3 has 14 amino acids. V was cut by 1 base and J by 5 bases, with 8 bases left in between. The CDR3 bases are TGTGCCAGCAGTGAAGAACGACTGACCGGGGAGCTGTTTTTT. This translates into CASSEERLTGELFF. Combining the CDR3 with reference TRBV2 and TRBJ2-2 gives the whole variable domain EPEVTQTPSHQVTQMGQEVILRCVPISNHLYFYWYRQILGQKVEFLVSFYNNEISEKSEIFDDQFSVERPDGSNFTLKIRSTKLEDSAMYFCASSEERLTGELFFGEGSRLTVL.

The V gene is TRBV7-2, the J gene TRBJ1-2; 8 bases fit TRBD1. The V segment lost 5 bases and the J segment 5 bases; nucleotides outside the gene matches: 10. The CDR3 runs to 15 residues. Germline CDR1 and CDR2: SGHTA and FQGNSA. In nucleotides, the CDR3 is TGTGCCAGCAGCCGAGACAAAACAGGGGGGTATGGCTACACCTTC. This gives the protein CASSRDKTGGYGYTF.

This chain connects TRBV5-5 to TRBJ1-2, with D possibly being TRBD1 (5 bases). This CDR3 has 14 residues. Trimming stripped 9 bases from V and 0 bases from J, with 15 bases between. Germline lookup yields CDR1 SGHKS and CDR2 YYEKEE (reference sequence). Written as DNA, the CDR3 is TGTGCCACCCTAAGGGACGAAGCTAACTATGGCTACACCTTC. The encoded protein is CATLRDEANYGYTF.

V and J are TRBV27 and TRBJ2-7; TRBD2 might be the D (5 bases). The CDR3 has 12 amino acids. V lost 8 bases, J lost 6 bases, and 14 bases lay in between. Per germline, CDR1 MNHEY and CDR2 SMNVEV (reference sequence). The CDR3 coding sequence is TGTGCCAGCGGCCCGGGATCCCCCGAGCAGTACTTC. Amino acids: CASGPGSPEQYF.

CDR3 bases: TGTGCCAGCAGGCCGCTCCTGGACAGCGTAAGCTACACCTTC. Its translation: CASRPLLDSVSYTF. The gene calls are TRBV6-1 and TRBJ1-2, with a possible D match to TRBD1 (6 bases). The V and J ends lost 6 bases and 9 bases respectively, with 20 bases between them. The CDR3 consists of 14 residues. In germline, CDR1 is MNHNS, CDR2 SASEGT.

The chain joins TRBV28 to TRBJ1-5; no clear D. The CDR3 has 15 amino acids. Trimming pared 3 bases from V and 1 base from J, leaving 10 bases between. Looked up from germline, CDR1 is MDHEN and CDR2 is SYDVKM. Written as DNA, the CDR3 is TGTGCCAGCAGTTTTTTGAAGGGCAGCAATCAGCCCCAGCATTTT. Translation: CASSFLKGSNQPQHF. The full variable domain, its missing parts supplied by reference TRBV28 and TRBJ1-5, is DVKVTQSSRYLVKRTGEKVFLECVQDMDHENMFWYRQDPGLGLRLIYFSYDVKMKEKGDIPEGYSVSREKKERFSLILESASTNQTSMYLCASSFLKGSNQPQHFGDGTRLSIL.

The chain is built from TRBV24-1 and TRBJ1-1, with no clear D. Germline lookup yields CDR1 KGHDR and CDR2 SFDVKD. This CDR3 contains 13 residues. The V end lost 5 bases, the J end lost 11 bases, and 17 bases lay between the germline ends. CDR3 in amino acids: CATSALVPERAFF. Here the CDR3 DNA reads TGTGCCACCAGTGCCTTGGTCCCGGAGCGGGCTTTCTTT.

A few counts support this clonotype. This chain joins TRBV30 and TRBJ1-2; possibly TRBD1 for D (5 bases). V was clipped by 6 bases and J by 1 base, with 12 bases between them. The CDR3 has 13 amino acids. Germline loops: CDR1 GTSNPN, CDR2 SVGIG (reference sequence). This CDR3 is CACASGDNYGYTF. In nucleotides, the CDR3 is TGTGCCTGCGCCTCGGGGGATAACTATGGCTACACCTTC.

The V gene is TRBV28, the J gene TRBJ1-1, with unresolved D. Germline assignment: CDR1 MDHEN and CDR2 SYDVKM. The CDR3 runs 15 residues. V lost 1 base and J 1 base, leaving 10 bases between the germline ends. As DNA, the CDR3 is TGTGCCAGCAGTTTATTGTTTGGGGAGAACACTGAAGCTTTCTTT. This encodes CASSLLFGENTEAFF.

A few counts support this clonotype. The chain recombines TRBV20-1 with TRBJ2-2; 7 positions agree with TRBD1. CDR3 length: 16 amino acids. V dropped 3 bases and J dropped 5; count of bases not matched to a gene: 12. Germline V gene lookup returns CDR1 DFQATT and CDR2 SNEGSKA (reference sequence). The CDR3 DNA reads TGCAGTGCTAGGTGGGGACAGCCGACCCTAACCGGGGAGCTGTTTTTT. Its protein is CSARWGQPTLTGELFF.

This clonotype turned up a few times. The chain recombines TRBV20-1 with TRBJ2-3, with D perhaps matching TRBD2 (5 bases). Germline values: CDR1 DFQATT, CDR2 SNEGSKA (reference sequence). The CDR3 covers 14 residues. V was pared by 0 bases and J by 3 bases, with 10 bases between. CDR3 in amino acids: CSARDWLATDTQYF. In DNA, the CDR3 is TGCAGTGCTAGAGATTGGCTAGCTACAGATACGCAGTATTTT.

J is TRBJ2-3 and V is TRBV28, with D perhaps given as TRBD1 or TRBD2 (6 bases each). The CDR3 has 16 residues. Trimming stripped 5 bases from V and 7 bases from J, with 22 bases between. Germline V gene lookup returns CDR1 MDHEN and CDR2 SYDVKM. CDR3 sequence reads: CASSLLNKGGSYTQYF. CDR3 coding DNA: TGTGCCAGCAGTCTATTAAATAAGGGGGGAAGTTATACGCAGTATTTT.

This chain uses TRBV7-9 with TRBJ1-1, with unresolved D. Trimming removed 1 base from V and 0 bases from J, with 12 bases in between. In germline, CDR1 is SEHNR, CDR2 FQNEAQ (reference sequence). The CDR3 extends over 16 amino acids. The CDR3 region is CASSLVGSDMNTEAFF. The CDR3 region has the DNA TGTGCCAGCAGCTTAGTGGGCAGCGATATGAACACTGAAGCTTTCTTT.

The V gene is TRBV6-5, the J gene TRBJ2-7, with D hard to call. The V end was cut by 0 bases, the J end by 7 bases, with 13 bases between. The germline V gene encodes CDR1 MNHEY and CDR2 SVGAGI. This CDR3 comprises 14 residues. The DNA for the CDR3 is TGTGCCAGCAGTTACTCTGGCCGCCCGTGGGAGCAGTACTTC. As protein: CASSYSGRPWEQYF.

The chain carries TRBV20-1 and TRBJ1-1; D call uncertain. The CDR3 runs 14 residues. Germline CDR1 is DFQATT and CDR2 is SNEGSKA (reference sequence). V lost 3 bases and J lost 0, with 11 bases in between. The DNA for the CDR3 is TGCAGTGCTAGGGGCGTAACTTTGAACACTGAAGCTTTCTTT. Amino acids: CSARGVTLNTEAFF.